Presented here are 16 T cell receptor beta chains from one specimen sequenced in a study of blood T cells in healthy people across ages (dated by TCRdb to the mid-2010s). Library creation used 5' RACE. Instrument used: Illumina HiSeq 2500. The second PCR ran for roughly 7 to 11 cycles and used a J-beta primer mix along with a sample-barcoded 5' primer. The public reads were reanalyzed by TCRdb: fastp trimming at Q25, MiXCR alignment, in-frame beta chains only. Rows are unified per CDR3 protein, each entry keeping the most common DNA and genes. For this sample the table gives around 1,100,000 distinct CDR3 sequences, of which 35% to 45% were detected only once. Roughly 13% of the sample is taken by the ten largest. The sequenced material came from blood. These receptors all stem from a man aged 18 to 30 in good health.

The CDR3 DNA is TGTGCCAGCAGCTTATACACTGGGGATACGCAGTATTTT. Amino acids: CASSLYTGDTQYF. J is TRBJ2-3 and V is TRBV11-2; no definite D call. This CDR3 spans 13 amino acids. Germline V gene sequence: CDR1 SGHAT, CDR2 FQNNGV. The V and J ends lost 2 bases and 6 bases respectively, with 9 bases between them.

This clonotype was seen only a few times. The chain combines TRBV27 with TRBJ2-1; maybe TRBD2 (5 bases). The length of the CDR3 is 11 residues. Trimming removed 10 bases from V and 7 bases from J, with 11 bases in between. The germline CDR1 and CDR2 sequences are MNHEY and SMNVEV (reference sequence). CDR3 DNA: TGTGCCATCGGACGGGGTAATGAGCAGTTCTTC. It translates to CAIGRGNEQFF.

This clonotype appeared a few times. The V gene is TRBV10-3, the J gene TRBJ1-3; no clear D gene. Germline V gives CDR1 ENHRY, CDR2 SYGVKD. The ends were cut back, 4 bases at V and 6 bases at J, with 10 bases in the middle. The CDR3 loop spans 13 amino acids. As DNA, the CDR3 is TGTGCCATCAGTGCTCAAGGATCAAACACCATATATTTT. Protein: CAISAQGSNTIYF.

The CDR3 coding sequence is TGCAGCGCTGGAGGGGGAGAACAAGAGACCCAGTACTTC. Translated, it gives CSAGGGEQETQYF. The chain employs TRBV29-1 and TRBJ2-5; D assignment may be TRBD1 or TRBD2 (6 bases each). This CDR3 has 13 amino acids. The germline V gene encodes CDR1 SQVTM and CDR2 ANQGSEA. V dropped 7 bases and J dropped 2 bases, with 14 bases sitting between them.

The chain joins TRBV24-1 to TRBJ1-5; D is possibly TRBD1 (5 bases). The V end was cut by 7 bases, the J end by 5 bases, with 11 bases between. The CDR3 length is 13 residues. Germline V gives CDR1 KGHDR, CDR2 SFDVKD. CDR3 DNA: TGTGCCACCAGCCGGGGGAGGGATCAGCCCCAGCATTTT. Translated: CATSRGRDQPQHF.

The V and J genes are TRBV20-1 and TRBJ2-3, with D perhaps assigned TRBD1 or TRBD2 (5 bases each). V was trimmed by 2 bases and J by 6 bases, leaving 21 bases between them. The CDR3 consists of 16 residues. CDR1 and CDR2 from the germline V gene are DFQATT and SNEGSKA (reference sequence). The chain's CDR3 is CSARPRDAFPRDTQYF. The CDR3 coding sequence is TGCAGTGCTAGACCGAGGGACGCGTTCCCACGGGATACGCAGTATTTT.

In its sample, this clonotype was seen a few times. A read error may explain this, as a much larger clone is one base away. This chain joins TRBV25-1 and TRBJ1-2; D remains unclear. Germline V gives CDR1 MGHDK, CDR2 SYGVNS. With 5 bases removed from V and 4 bases from J, the gap between germline ends came to 5 bases. CDR3 length: 11 residues. The CDR3 spells CASSTVYGYTF. The CDR3 nucleotides read TGTGCCAGCAGTACAGTCTATGGCTACACCTTC.

The chain joins TRBV9 to TRBJ1-1; TRBD1 agrees at 7 bases. Trimming took 4 bases from V and 7 from J; bases not matched to a gene: 7. The CDR3 spans 13 residues. Germline V CDR1 and CDR2: SGDLS, YYNGEE. The chain's CDR3 is CASSLSGTVEAFF. The CDR3 DNA is TGTGCCAGCAGCTTATCCGGGACAGTTGAAGCTTTCTTT.

This clonotype was counted only a few times. The V and J genes are TRBV13 and TRBJ2-3; D might be TRBD1 or TRBD2, each matching 5 bases. This CDR3 has 15 amino acids. V shed 2 bases and J shed 6 bases, with 15 bases lying between them. Germline CDR1 and CDR2: PRHDT and FYEKMQ (reference sequence). The chain's CDR3 is CASSLTYARGDTQYF. The DNA for the CDR3 is TGTGCCAGCAGCTTAACGTACGCGAGGGGTGATACGCAGTATTTT.

This clonotype was seen a few times. V usage is TRBV7-2 and J usage is TRBJ2-3; 9 bases are shared with TRBD1. Germline V CDR1 and CDR2: SGHTA, FQGNSA. This CDR3 is built from 12 residues. The V gene end was trimmed by 4 bases and the J gene end by 10 bases; junction bases not matched to a gene: 3. This CDR3 reads CASSSRTGAQYF. The CDR3 DNA reads as TGTGCCAGCAGCTCCCGGACAGGGGCGCAGTATTTT.

V gene TRBV6-6 combines with J gene TRBJ2-5; D assignment may be TRBD1 or TRBD2 (6 bases each). The V and J ends lost 2 bases and 5 bases respectively, with 21 bases between them. In germline, CDR1 is MNHNY, CDR2 SVGAGI (reference sequence). The CDR3 extends over 17 amino acids. In nucleotides, the CDR3 is TGTGCCAGCAGTTACCCGAAGGGGGGACTGCGCCATGAGACCCAGTACTTC. Protein: CASSYPKGGLRHETQYF.

This clonotype was picked up a small number of times. The chain is built from TRBV29-1 and TRBJ1-1; D is possibly TRBD1 (5 bases). CDR1 is SQVTM, CDR2 ANQGSEA, per germline. This CDR3 is built from 11 residues. The V and J ends lost 7 bases and 4 bases respectively, with 10 bases between them. CDR3 loop: CSGGRTTEAFF. In DNA, the CDR3 is TGCAGCGGGGGACGGACCACTGAAGCTTTCTTT. The full variable domain, in which reference TRBV29-1 and TRBJ1-1 provide the parts outside the CDR3, is SAVISQKPSRDICQRGTSLTIQCQVDSQVTMMFWYRQQPGQSLTLIATANQGSEATYESGFVIDKFPISRPNLTFSTLTVSNMSPEDSSIYLCSGGRTTEAFFGQGTRLTVV.

This clonotype has a handful of counts. The chain employs TRBV7-2 and TRBJ2-3; D is ambiguous. The V end was cut by 5 bases, the J end by 1 base, with 13 bases between. CDR1 is SGHTA and CDR2 is FQGNSA in the germline V gene. The CDR3 sequence is 15 residues long. CDR3 in amino acids: CASSPLVSGTDTQYF. The CDR3 DNA is TGTGCCAGCAGCCCACTGGTGTCAGGCACAGATACGCAGTATTTT.

This clonotype was found a few times. The chain employs TRBV30 and TRBJ1-4; perhaps TRBD1 as D (5 bases). There are 16 residues in the CDR3. Trimming removed 3 bases at V and 8 bases at J, with 22 bases between. Germline loops: CDR1 GTSNPN, CDR2 SVGIG (reference sequence). In nucleotides, the CDR3 is TGTGCCTGGAGGCCCACGAGGGACGGGAGGGAGGAAAAACTGTTTTTT. It yields the protein CAWRPTRDGREEKLFF.

J is TRBJ1-2 and V is TRBV20-1, with 7 bases fitting TRBD1. This CDR3 has 14 residues. Germline CDR1 reads DFQATT; CDR2 reads SNEGSKA (reference sequence). With 5 bases clipped from V and 2 bases from J, the junction kept 8 bases outside the gene matches. The CDR3 DNA follows: TGCAGTGCTTCAGTCAGGGGGGAAAACTATGGCTACACCTTC. It yields the protein CSASVRGENYGYTF.

CDR3 sequence reads: CASSLGGAAGPLHF. DNA of the CDR3: TGTGCCAGCAGCTTAGGCGGGGCAGCCGGACCCCTCCACTTT. The chain uses TRBV7-2 and TRBJ1-6, with a tentative D call TRBD1 (5 bases). V was trimmed by 1 base and J by 12 bases, leaving 13 bases between them. The CDR3 runs to 14 residues. The germline CDR1 and CDR2 sequences are SGHTA and FQGNSA.